The 21 T cell receptor beta chains below all came from one sample that was sequenced in a study of T cells in Graves' hyperthyroidism and ophthalmopathy. TCR beta CDR3 regions were amplified from RNA transcripts. With the HTBI primer set, the TCR CDR3 went through a first round of RT-PCR. TCRdb re-called the multiplex PCR reads with MiXCR, one entry per CDR3 protein. The sample carries approximately 430,000 distinct CDR3 sequences, 15% to 17% recorded once. Sequences were obtained from blood. Receptors were obtained from a woman younger than 35 with Graves' hyperthyroidism.

Many counts were recorded for this clonotype. The CDR3, as DNA: TGTGCCAGCAGCGTAGGGGGAGGAGCCCAAGAGACCCAGTACTTC. Protein: CASSVGGGAQETQYF. The V gene is TRBV9, the J gene TRBJ2-5, with D perhaps TRBD2 (6 bases). This CDR3 is built from 15 residues. Trimming shortened V by 0 bases and J by 1 base, and 10 bases separated the two germline ends. Germline CDR1 reads SGDLS; CDR2 reads YYNGEE.

This clonotype was counted many times. CDR3 in DNA: TGTGCCAGCAGCCAAGCGACAGGGGCCTATGGCTACACCTTC. It encodes CASSQATGAYGYTF. The chain has TRBV3-1 and TRBJ1-2, with TRBD1 identical over 8 bases. This CDR3 is built from 14 residues. The junction had 2 bases not matched to a gene; V was cut back by 1 base and J by 4 bases. Germline CDR1 and CDR2: LGHDT and YNNKEL (reference sequence).

This clonotype was seen repeatedly, ten times or more. The chain joins TRBV9 to TRBJ2-3; D gene ambiguous. CDR1 and CDR2 (germline): SGDLS, YYNGEE. The CDR3 sequence is 14 residues long. Trimming left V 6 bases short and J 4 bases short, with 15 bases between. Here the CDR3 reads CASNPRYQADTQYF. The CDR3 DNA reads TGTGCCAGCAACCCAAGATACCAGGCAGATACGCAGTATTTT. Variable domain in full (rest from reference TRBV9 and TRBJ2-3): DSGVTQTPKHLITATGQRVTLRCSPRSGDLSVYWYQQSLDQGLQFLIQYYNGEERAKGNILERFSAQQFPDLHSELNLSSLELGDSALYFCASNPRYQADTQYFGPGTRLTVL.

For this clonotype: A much larger clone is a single base away; this may be a read error. The chain couples TRBV2 to TRBJ1-5, with a weak D call TRBD1 (6 bases). Germline loops: CDR1 SNHLY, CDR2 FYNNEI. The length of the CDR3 is 13 residues. The CDR3 nucleotides are TGTGCCAGCAGTTGGGACACCAATCAGTCCCAGCATTTT. This encodes CASSWDTNQSQHF.

V and J are TRBV5-6 and TRBJ2-4; 8 bases agree with TRBD2. This CDR3 is 17 amino acids long. Trimming cost V 0 bases and J 0 bases; bases outside gene matches: 5. Germline values: CDR1 SGHDT, CDR2 YYEEEE. The CDR3 is CASSLAFGGVAKNIQYF. CDR3 DNA: TGTGCCAGCAGCTTGGCCTTCGGGGGGGTAGCCAAAAACATTCAGTACTTC.

This clonotype was recorded many times. The chain recombines TRBV3-1 with TRBJ2-7; D perhaps matches TRBD2 (5 bases). There are 12 residues in the CDR3. The V gene's germline CDR1 is LGHDT and CDR2 YNNKEL (reference sequence). Deletions cut 9 bases from V and 6 bases from J, with 15 bases between. CDR3 bases: TGTGCCAGTGGACTCCCGTTGGGCGAGCAGTACTTC. This encodes CASGLPLGEQYF.

At least ten counts were recorded for this clonotype. The V and J genes are TRBV27 and TRBJ2-7; D is unresolved. The germline gives CDR1 MNHEY, CDR2 SMNVEV (reference sequence). The CDR3 contains 13 residues. V lost 4 bases and J 6 bases, leaving 13 bases between the germline ends. CDR3 sequence (DNA): TGTGCCAGCAGTTGGCCAGGTGGGCGCGAGCAGTACTTC. Translating gives CASSWPGGREQYF.

This chain joins TRBV6-1 and TRBJ2-7, with a weak D call TRBD1 (5 bases). CDR3 length: 12 residues. Trimming stripped 5 bases from V and 7 bases from J, with 12 bases between. Germline V gene lookup returns CDR1 MNHNS and CDR2 SASEGT. CDR3 loop: CASSMTVQEQYF. CDR3 nucleotide sequence: TGTGCCAGCAGTATGACAGTTCAGGAGCAGTACTTC.

This clonotype was counted between two and nine times. The V call is TRBV6-5, the J call TRBJ2-7; the D gene is possibly TRBD2 (6 bases). The CDR3 sequence is 14 residues long. Trimming pared 2 bases from V and 6 bases from J, leaving 14 bases between. Germline loops: CDR1 MNHEY, CDR2 SVGAGI. The CDR3 sequence: CASSYGGNRLEQYF. The CDR3 DNA reads as TGTGCCAGCAGTTACGGCGGGAACAGGCTCGAGCAGTACTTC.

This clonotype was observed a single time. The rearrangement links TRBV7-2 to TRBJ2-7; TRBD1 aligns across 10 bases. This CDR3 is built from 14 residues. The V segment lost 5 bases and the J segment 3 bases; nucleotides outside the gene matches: 4. Germline V gene sequence: CDR1 SGHTA, CDR2 FQGNSA. CDR3 in DNA: TGTGCCAGCAGCCGACAGGGGGCTGGCTACGAGCAGTACTTC. Translation gives CASSRQGAGYEQYF.

This chain links TRBV5-1 with TRBJ2-1, with TRBD2 matching 12 bases. The CDR3 sequence is 14 residues long. The germline V gene encodes CDR1 SGHRS and CDR2 YFSETQ. The V and J ends lost 0 bases and 9 bases, in that order; junction bases with no gene match: 1. The chain's CDR3 is CASSLGTSGVEQFF. The DNA for the CDR3 is TGCGCCAGCAGCTTGGGGACTAGCGGGGTTGAGCAGTTCTTC.

Many counts were recorded for this clonotype. The V call is TRBV4-1, the J call TRBJ1-2; no clear D gene. The CDR3 loop spans 15 amino acids. Germline CDR1 is MGHRA and CDR2 is YSYEKL. Trimming left V 0 bases short and J 2 bases short, with 10 bases between. In DNA form, the CDR3 reads TGCGCCAGCAGCCAAGATGCCCTAGGGAACTATGGCTACACCTTC. Translation gives CASSQDALGNYGYTF.

The chain links TRBV12-3 or TRBV12-4 to TRBJ2-2, with D perhaps TRBD2 (6 bases). Deletions cut 6 bases from V and 5 bases from J, with 16 bases between. The CDR3 covers 15 residues. The CDR3 region is CASSLSEGRTGELFF. CDR3 DNA sequence: TGTGCCAGCAGCCTGAGTGAAGGGAGGACCGGGGAGCTGTTTTTT.

This clonotype was seen many times. The rearrangement links TRBV2 to TRBJ1-2, with 7 nucleotides matching TRBD1. The CDR3 contains 14 residues. Germline lookup yields CDR1 SNHLY and CDR2 FYNNEI. J was trimmed by 1 base and V by 2 bases; bases with no gene match: 1. The CDR3 DNA is TGTGCCAGCAGTGAAACAGGGGATAACTATGGCTACACCTTC. This gives the protein CASSETGDNYGYTF.

The table lists this clonotype with many counts. Here the CDR3 DNA reads TGTGCCAGCAGCTTAAGGGAGGGGTTCGAGGTGGCGGAGACCCAGTACTTC. As protein: CASSLREGFEVAETQYF. The chain has TRBV11-3 and TRBJ2-5; 7 bases are shared with TRBD2. Per the germline V gene, CDR1 is SGHNT and CDR2 is YENEEA. CDR3 length equals 17 residues. V was clipped by 2 bases and J by 5 bases; unmatched bases: 14.

For the CDR3, the DNA is TGTGCCAGCAGCTCATCCCGGCGGGGGCTTGACTATGGCTACACCTTC. This translates into CASSSSRRGLDYGYTF. V usage is TRBV7-6 and J usage is TRBJ1-2; possibly TRBD1 for D (6 bases). Germline V lookup: CDR1 SGHVS, CDR2 FNYEAQ. The CDR3 is made up of 16 amino acids. V lost 4 bases and J 3 bases, leaving 18 bases between the germline ends.

This clonotype showed up many times. The chain links TRBV7-9 to TRBJ2-7; 7 bases line up with TRBD2. The germline CDR1 and CDR2 sequences are SEHNR and FQNEAQ (reference sequence). V was pared by 3 bases and J by 2 bases, with 10 bases of the junction left unmatched. CDR3 length: 16 residues. The CDR3 protein is CASSLDSAGAAYEQYF. CDR3 nucleotides: TGTGCCAGCAGCTTGGACTCGGCGGGAGCCGCCTACGAGCAGTACTTC.

This clonotype occurred many times. The chain recombines TRBV2 with TRBJ2-7; TRBD2 aligns across 16 bases. This CDR3 region has 17 residues. V gave up 6 bases and J gave up 2 bases; unmatched junction bases: 7. Germline CDR1 reads SNHLY; CDR2 reads FYNNEI. The CDR3 region is CASSVGTSGGVPYEQYF. CDR3 in DNA: TGTGCCAGCAGCGTAGGGACTAGCGGGGGGGTCCCCTACGAGCAGTACTTC. The variable domain in full, completed from reference TRBV2 and TRBJ2-7, reads EPEVTQTPSHQVTQMGQEVILRCVPISNHLYFYWYRQILGQKVEFLVSFYNNEISEKSEIFDDQFSVERPDGSNFTLKIRSTKLEDSAMYFCASSVGTSGGVPYEQYFGPGTRLTVT.

This chain uses TRBV7-8 with TRBJ1-2, with 8 bases lining up with TRBD1. V dropped 2 bases and J dropped 8; count of bases not matched to a gene: 7. Germline V gene data show CDR1 as SGHVS and CDR2 as FQNEAQ. The CDR3 contains 14 residues. CDR3 nucleotide sequence: TGTGCCAGCAGCTTATTATCCAGGGGGCGCGGCTACACCTTC. Translation: CASSLLSRGRGYTF. The full variable domain, completed using reference TRBV7-8 and TRBJ1-2, is GAGVSQSPRYKVAKRGQDVALRCDPISGHVSLFWYQQALGQGPEFLTYFQNEAQLDKSGLPSDRFFAERPEGSVSTLKIQRTQQEDSAVYLCASSLLSRGRGYTFGSGTRLTVV.

This clonotype was seen many times. The rearrangement joins TRBV5-6 to TRBJ1-2; no definite D call. Trimming removed 10 bases at V and 3 bases at J, with 19 bases between. This CDR3 contains 14 residues. In germline, CDR1 is SGHDT, CDR2 YYEEEE. The CDR3: CACRRGLGDYGYTF. For the CDR3, the DNA is TGTGCCTGCCGCCGAGGGTTAGGAGACTATGGCTACACCTTC.

This clonotype was recorded many times. The rearrangement joins TRBV6-2 or TRBV6-3 to TRBJ2-7; D call uncertain. The CDR3 is 13 residues long. The V and J ends lost 2 bases and 3 bases respectively, with 8 bases between them. Germline CDR1 MNHEY, CDR2 SVGEGT. The CDR3 sequence: CASSYTVSYEQYF. CDR3 in DNA: TGTGCCAGCAGTTACACGGTCAGCTACGAGCAGTACTTC.